The source of this T cell receptor (beta chain) is a study of blood T cells in healthy people across ages. Overall study findings and caveats: PBMCs were not sorted, which prevented a conclusive comparison of naive versus antigen-experienced cells.

The authors ran a second PCR of 7 to 11 cycles using a sample-barcoded 5' primer and a J-beta primer mix. All cDNA molecules were each tagged by a template-switch adaptor with 12 random nucleotides. From the 5' RACE reads, TCRdb called clonotypes with MiXCR, one entry per CDR3 protein. The sample lists over 600,000 distinct CDR3 sequences, more than 50% occurring once. On this clonotype itself: What it recognizes is unknown.

CDR1 is KGHSH, CDR2 LQKENI, per germline. This CDR3 contains 19 residues. The V call is TRBV18, the J call TRBJ2-5; D may match TRBD1 or TRBD2 (8 bases each). The J call may be in error: the DNA end matches TRBJ2-7 better. The material sequenced was blood. This receptor was obtained from a middle-aged man in good health. The CDR3 nucleotides read TGTGCCAGCTCATCACTAGTCCAAGGACAGGGACTAGGGGCCTACGAGCAGTACTTC. Encoded protein: CASSSLVQGQGLGAYEQYF.